Listed here are 20 T cell receptor beta chains from one sample, sequenced in a study of cytomegalovirus exposure and HLA in healthy donors (dated by TCRdb to about 2017). The method was the immunoSEQ multiplex PCR assay. A mixture of 60 forward primers for TCR Vbeta segments and 13 reverse primers for TCR Jbeta segments was used in the multiplex PCR. This immuneACCESS table, as held by TCRdb, lists in-frame sequences with V and J called but not all clones. Of the missing ones, under half trace to an unresolved V gene in checked studies; the others have no known cause. Per the sample table, the count is about 47,000 clones. The top ten clonotypes cover approximately 16% of the sample. Sequenced sample: PBMCs. The receptors were gathered from a male donor in good health and CMV-seronegative.

The V and J genes are TRBV10-1 and TRBJ2-7, with 7 bases matching TRBD1. V dropped 2 bases and J dropped 2; count of bases not matched to a gene: 3. The germline V gene has CDR1 WNHNN and CDR2 SYGVQD (reference sequence). This CDR3 has 14 residues. The CDR3 spells CASSEGQVTYEQYF. The CDR3 DNA follows: TGCGCCAGCAGTGAGGGACAGGTTACCTACGAGCAGTACTTC.

The gene calls are TRBV18 and TRBJ2-1; TRBD1 matches 10 bases. Germline V gene data show CDR1 as KGHSH and CDR2 as LQKENI. This CDR3 has 16 residues. Trimming removed 0 bases from V and 6 bases from J; junction bases left unmatched: 5. This CDR3 reads CASSPPRTGGINEQFF. The CDR3 DNA follows: TGTGCCAGCTCACCACCCAGGACAGGGGGGATCAATGAGCAGTTCTTC.

The rearrangement uses TRBV10-3 and TRBJ2-7; 9 positions agree with TRBD2. Germline values: CDR1 ENHRY, CDR2 SYGVKD. J was trimmed by 6 bases and V by 6 bases; bases with no gene match: 6. This CDR3 spans 13 amino acids. CDR3 in DNA: TGTGCCATCAGGAGCGGGGGGTCCCTCGAGCAGTACTTC. As protein: CAIRSGGSLEQYF.

The V gene is TRBV18, the J gene TRBJ2-7, with D maybe TRBD1 (5 bases). Trimming shortened V by 0 bases and J by 0 bases, and 6 bases separated the two germline ends. The germline V gene has CDR1 KGHSH and CDR2 LQKENI. There are 14 residues in the CDR3. DNA for the CDR3: TGTGCCAGCTCACCACCCCAGGGCTCCTACGAGCAGTACTTC. It is translated as CASSPPQGSYEQYF.

CDR3 nucleotides: TGTGCCAGCACAGCCTTCAGGCACTACGAGCAGTACTTC. Amino acid sequence: CASTAFRHYEQYF. V gene TRBV6-1 combines with J gene TRBJ2-7; D ambiguous. The V and J ends lost 7 bases and 3 bases respectively, with 13 bases between them. This CDR3 is 13 amino acids long. Germline loops: CDR1 MNHNS, CDR2 SASEGT.

The gene calls are TRBV4-2 and TRBJ1-2; D unclear. V was clipped by 4 bases and J by 0 bases, with 6 bases between them. CDR1 and CDR2 (germline): LGHNA, YNFKEQ. The CDR3 runs to 13 residues. The CDR3 coding sequence is TGTGCCAGCAGCCCCCAGGCTAACTATGGCTACACCTTC. Amino acids: CASSPQANYGYTF.

The J gene is TRBJ1-1, the V gene TRBV6-4, with 10 bases that match TRBD1. J gave up 10 bases and V 2 bases, and 7 bases lay outside the gene matches. Germline V gene sequence: CDR1 MRHNA, CDR2 SNTAGT. The CDR3 is 14 residues long. CDR3 sequence: CASSDGGGTGAAFF. Written as DNA, the CDR3 is TGTGCCAGCAGTGACGGGGGTGGGACAGGGGCAGCTTTCTTT.

The chain links TRBV7-9 to TRBJ2-7; D gene unclear. In germline, CDR1 is SEHNR, CDR2 FQNEAQ (reference sequence). This CDR3 has 16 amino acids. Trimming removed 5 bases from V and 0 bases from J, with 17 bases in between. The CDR3 bases are TGTGCCAGCAGCCACACTGAGGCGCCGACCTCCTACGAGCAGTACTTC. This gives the protein CASSHTEAPTSYEQYF.

The V and J genes are TRBV25-1 and TRBJ2-5; the D gene is possibly TRBD1 (6 bases). Trimming left V 2 bases short and J 3 bases short, with 22 bases between. Germline V gives CDR1 MGHDK, CDR2 SYGVNS. The CDR3 extends over 18 amino acids. The CDR3, as DNA: TGTGCCAGCAGTGAAAATCCCGAGACCAGACGACAGGAAGAGACCCAGTACTTC. This encodes CASSENPETRRQEETQYF.

The chain combines TRBV9 with TRBJ1-1; D may be TRBD1 (5 bases). Germline CDR1 is SGDLS and CDR2 is YYNGEE. Trimming stripped 6 bases from V and 3 bases from J, with 15 bases between. The CDR3 has 14 amino acids. CDR3: CASNLGGGYTEAFF. In DNA form, the CDR3 reads TGTGCCAGCAACCTTGGGGGAGGGTACACTGAAGCTTTCTTT.

The chain joins TRBV6-1 to TRBJ1-5; 7 bases are a match to TRBD1. This CDR3 is 13 amino acids long. Germline assignment: CDR1 MNHNS and CDR2 SASEGT. Trimming took 6 bases from V and 1 from J; bases not matched to a gene: 0. CDR3 DNA sequence: TGTGCCAGCAGGACAGGGAGCAATCAGCCCCAGCATTTT. As protein: CASRTGSNQPQHF.

This chain joins TRBV5-4 and TRBJ1-1; D remains unclear. CDR1 SGHNT and CDR2 YYREEE come from the germline V gene (reference sequence). This CDR3 has 14 amino acids. The V gene lost 9 bases and the J gene lost 1 base, with 16 bases spanning the gap. The CDR3 sequence is CATPNKVANTEAFF. CDR3 DNA sequence: TGTGCCACCCCAAATAAAGTGGCGAACACTGAAGCTTTCTTT.

The chain has TRBV19 and TRBJ1-1; D might be TRBD1 (6 bases). V lost 6 bases and J 2 bases, leaving 13 bases between the germline ends. The V gene's germline CDR1 is LNHDA and CDR2 SQIVND (reference sequence). The CDR3 consists of 14 residues. CDR3 in DNA: TGTGCCAGTAGCTTGGGGGCCGTAAACACTGAAGCTTTCTTT. Encoded protein: CASSLGAVNTEAFF.

This chain connects TRBV7-2 to TRBJ2-1; 11 bases fit TRBD2. From germline, CDR1 is SGHTA and CDR2 FQGNSA. This CDR3 has 17 amino acids. V shed 5 bases and J 10 bases; nucleotides not matched to a gene: 16. CDR3 in amino acids: CASSPSSGGPSPHEQFF. DNA of the CDR3: TGTGCCAGCAGCCCATCTAGCGGGGGGCCCTCTCCACACGAGCAGTTCTTC.

V usage is TRBV4-3 and J usage is TRBJ1-2; TRBD1 matches at 9 bases. V dropped 4 bases and J dropped 6; count of bases not matched to a gene: 12. Germline values: CDR1 LGHNA, CDR2 YSLEER. The CDR3 has 16 residues. CDR3 in amino acids: CASSLNLPGTGNGYTF. The CDR3 nucleotides read TGCGCCAGCAGCCTCAACCTTCCCGGGACAGGGAATGGCTACACCTTC.

V and J are TRBV4-2 and TRBJ1-5; unclear D gene. This CDR3 has 15 amino acids. Deletions cut 0 bases from V and 9 bases from J, with 15 bases between. The V gene's germline CDR1 is LGHNA and CDR2 YNFKEQ. CDR3 bases: TGTGCCAGCAGCCAAGAGAACGGAGATCAATGGCCCCAGCATTTT. It specifies CASSQENGDQWPQHF.

J is TRBJ1-1 and V is TRBV5-6, with D uncertain. The V and J ends lost 0 bases and 1 base respectively, with 10 bases between them. CDR1 is SGHDT, CDR2 YYEEEE, per germline. The CDR3 covers 15 residues. In nucleotides, the CDR3 is TGTGCCAGCAGCTTGGGTCGGGGTAGGAACACTGAAGCTTTCTTT. Translation gives CASSLGRGRNTEAFF.

The chain is built from TRBV10-2 and TRBJ2-7; TRBD2 matches at 9 bases. With 7 bases clipped from V and 7 bases from J, the junction kept 11 bases outside the gene matches. The CDR3 loop spans 14 amino acids. Germline CDR1 reads WSHSY; CDR2 reads SAAADI. CDR3 residues: CASKGGGAVREQYF. CDR3 DNA sequence: TGCGCCAGCAAAGGCGGGGGGGCGGTTCGGGAGCAGTACTTC.

The CDR3 loop reads CAAGIVYNSPLHF. The CDR3 DNA sequence: TGTGCCGCAGGTATCGTGTATAATTCACCCCTCCACTTT. The chain is built from TRBV30 and TRBJ1-6, with unresolved D. The germline V gene has CDR1 GTSNPN and CDR2 SVGIG (reference sequence). Deletions cut 8 bases from V and 4 bases from J, with 12 bases between. The CDR3 runs 13 residues.

This chain connects TRBV5-4 to TRBJ1-2; 7 nucleotides match TRBD1. Unmatched junction bases numbered 3, after V lost 1 base and J lost 3 bases. The CDR3 has 14 amino acids. Germline V gene lookup returns CDR1 SGHNT and CDR2 YYREEE (reference sequence). CDR3 DNA sequence: TGTGCCAGCAGCTTGACAGGGGTTGACTATGGCTACACCTTC. Amino acid sequence: CASSLTGVDYGYTF. Full variable domain (outside the CDR3, taken from reference TRBV5-4 and TRBJ1-2): ETGVTQSPTHLIKTRGQQVTLRCSSQSGHNTVSWYQQALGQGPQFIFQYYREEENGRGNFPPRFSGLQFPNYSSELNVNALELDDSALYLCASSLTGVDYGYTFGSGTRLTVV.